This T cell receptor beta chain is drawn from a study of circulating and synovial CD4+ cells in juvenile arthritis. Germline loops: CDR1 SGHTA, CDR2 FQGNSA. This CDR3 is built from 14 residues. V was clipped by 7 bases and J by 0 bases, with 13 bases between them. Profiled with immunoSEQ multiplex PCR; TCRdb holds only in-frame clones, not every one. Of 30,000 to 35,000 clones in the sample, around 95% are singletons; the top ten hold around 0.17%. The rearrangement uses TRBV7-2 and TRBJ2-7; maybe TRBD2 (6 bases). The TCR originated in a human donor with juvenile idiopathic arthritis. Sequenced: CD4+ T cells from blood. The CDR3 is CASTISGYSYEQYF. The CDR3 nucleotides read TGTGCCAGCACCATTAGCGGATACTCCTACGAGCAGTACTTC.